A selection of T cell receptor beta chains follows, all from one sample in a study of cytomegalovirus exposure and HLA in healthy donors. The assay was immunoSEQ multiplex PCR, and TCRdb's table has in-frame clones only and misses some. This sample has 250,000 or so clones, with approximately 87% found just once. The material sequenced was PBMCs. The receptor source for this set is a human donor in good health. Both conserved end residues are part of each CDR3.

j_call v_call cdr3_aa
TRBJ1-2 TRBV28 CASSSGFWAQNYGYTF
TRBJ1-1 TRBV4-1 CASSHPTGNTEAFF
TRBJ2-1 TRBV4-2 CASSPIAGGLHEQFF
TRBJ1-1 TRBV4-2 CASSQDFVGRGSGTEAFF
TRBJ2-7 TRBV7-2 CASSSSGTSGYEQYF
TRBJ2-7 TRBV28 CASRPGAGPYEQYF
TRBJ2-7 TRBV5-4 CASSRPSGAGYEQYF
TRBJ2-5 TRBV7-2 CASSLEVAGETQYF
TRBJ1-4 TRBV10-3 CASGPVRGGTNEKLFF
TRBJ2-7 TRBV5-1 CASSLTQEFAHEQYF
TRBJ2-7 TRBV6-5 CASRRLGRGPYEQYF
TRBJ2-1 TRBV10-2 CASSAAGGPYNEQFF
TRBJ2-2 TRBV6-5 CASSYSSGVNTGELFF
TRBJ2-3 TRBV4-2 CASSQDTGGRTDTQYF
TRBJ1-3 TRBV5-4 CASSGDPGSGNTIYF
TRBJ1-3 TRBV15 CATSRGQTGTGNTIYF
TRBJ2-3 TRBV28 CASSGDRGPSGDTQYF
TRBJ1-5 TRBV18 CASSLARPNSGQPQHF
TRBJ2-7 TRBV5-1 CASSLGLWGRAPDEQYF
TRBJ2-3 TRBV6-5 CASSYSYRAATDTQYF
TRBJ1-5 TRBV2 CASSEDEVQPQHF
TRBJ1-5 TRBV6-4 CASSESGTPYSNQPQHF
TRBJ1-2 TRBV4-2 CASSQDPGQPYGYTF
TRBJ2-1 TRBV29-1 CSVDPGSRFYNEQFF
TRBJ2-6 TRBV30 CAWSVMPTSGANVLTF
TRBJ2-3 TRBV30 CAWEPGRRGNTQYF
TRBJ2-7 TRBV9 CASSVQAGDYEQYF
TRBJ2-5 TRBV25-1 CASSGLRQETQYF
TRBJ1-5 TRBV28 CASSSRDGRFLQPQHF
TRBJ2-3 TRBV29-1 CSVERLAGRYLGTDTQYF
TRBJ2-2 TRBV9 CASSLGFSSGGELFF
TRBJ1-1 TRBV30 CAWSAHREGLNTEAFF
TRBJ2-5 TRBV29-1 CSVERTGAKETQYF
TRBJ1-5 TRBV7-2 CASSAENQPQHF
TRBJ2-5 TRBV15 CATSRLQETQYF
TRBJ1-3 TRBV10-3 CAISQTAGNTIYF
TRBJ2-3 TRBV19 CASSNHPRLLTDTQYF
TRBJ1-2 TRBV12-5 CASGLEATGNYGYTF
TRBJ2-3 TRBV7-9 CASSPSGSADTQYF
TRBJ2-3 TRBV27 CASSPHQGRDTDTQYF
TRBJ1-2 TRBV11-2 CASSAIRGNYGYTF
TRBJ1-1 TRBV2 CASRVDRVRTAFF
TRBJ1-1 TRBV6-6 CASSKGTGLNTEAFF
TRBJ2-5 TRBV9 CASSAGGRDREETQYF
TRBJ2-1 TRBV21-1 CASSKCPFHLAGGCTGQFF